Sequencing of this T cell receptor (beta chain) was carried out in a study of T-cell reconstitution after alpha-beta-depleted transplantation in children. A TCRbeta library incorporating unique molecular identifiers was prepared. Using its own MiXCR run on the PCR reads, TCRdb lists one record per CDR3 protein. The sample has 190,000 or so distinct CDR3 sequences, about 6.4% seen once. Germline-derived CDR1 and CDR2 are KGHDR and SFDVKD. Trimming took 3 bases from V and 0 from J; bases not matched to a gene: 15. The CDR3 consists of 21 residues. V and J are TRBV24-1 and TRBJ2-1; 11 nucleotides agree with TRBD2. Sequencing was performed on PBMCs from the stem cell graft donor, taken from the stem cell graft. The clonotype was recovered from a human donor who donated a stem cell graft to a child with Wiskott-Aldrich syndrome. Here the CDR3 reads CATSDPTPGTSGTSSYNEQFF. The CDR3 region has the DNA TGTGCCACCAGTGATCCCACTCCCGGGACTAGCGGAACCAGCTCCTACAATGAGCAGTTCTTC.